Listed below are T cell receptor beta chains from one sample, sequenced in a study of CD8+ T cells in alopecia areata. The protocol was immunoSEQ multiplex PCR, while the TCRdb copy is restricted to in-frame clones and leaves out a portion. The repertoire consists of about 150,000 clones, with less than 65% occurring once and the leading ten covering 30% to 45%. Input material: CD8+ T cells sorted from blood. The receptors stem from a human donor in good health. Both conserved end residues are part of each CDR3. Fields, in order: D gene, V gene, J gene, clone size, CDR3 protein, CDR3 DNA. D genes are given only for firm matches. For some rows the clone size is stated as once, few or many, or as a class when expanded; others skip it.

.	TRBV7-2	TRBJ1-1	.	CASSFHRLGGGTEAFF	TGTGCCAGCAGCTTTCATCGTCTCGGTGGAGGCACTGAAGCTTTCTTT
TRBD2	TRBV2	TRBJ2-3	.	CASSEDSGVTDTQYF	TGTGCCAGCAGTGAAGATAGCGGGGTCACAGATACGCAGTATTTT
TRBD1	TRBV29-1	TRBJ1-2	.	CSVESWGQKFYGYTF	TGCAGCGTTGAAAGTTGGGGACAGAAGTTCTATGGCTACACCTTC
.	TRBV4-1	TRBJ1-4	.	CASSQEDTRGEKLFF	TGCGCCAGCAGCCAAGAGGACACCCGAGGAGAAAAACTGTTTTTT
.	TRBV9	TRBJ1-5	.	CASSGGTVNQPQHF	TGTGCCAGCAGCGGAGGGACGGTGAATCAGCCCCAGCATTTT
.	TRBV11-2	TRBJ2-5	.	CASSLIWGSQETQYF	TGTGCCAGCAGCTTAATATGGGGCTCCCAAGAGACCCAGTACTTC
.	TRBV6-5	TRBJ2-7	.	CASRIVASGEQYF	TGTGCCAGCAGAATAGTGGCGTCGGGGGAGCAGTACTTC
.	TRBV27	TRBJ2-3	.	CATQHSDTQYF	TGTGCCACCCAACACTCCGATACGCAGTATTTT
.	TRBV29-1	TRBJ2-5	.	CSVESPQANYF	TGCAGCGTTGAAAGTCCGCAGGCTAACTACTTC
.	TRBV7-8	TRBJ1-1	few	CASSLGRGAEAFF	TGTGCCAGCAGCTTAGGAAGGGGAGCTGAAGCTTTCTTT
TRBD2	TRBV11-2	TRBJ2-7	.	CASSLEAGGNYEQYF	TGTGCCAGCAGCTTAGAAGCGGGAGGGAACTACGAGCAGTACTTC
TRBD1	TRBV30	TRBJ1-4	.	CAWQTGEDEKLFF	TGTGCCTGGCAGACAGGGGAGGATGAAAAACTGTTTTTT
TRBD2	TRBV6-5	TRBJ2-7	few	CASSFSGSRYEQYF	TGTGCCAGCAGTTTTAGCGGGAGCCGGTACGAGCAGTACTTC
.	TRBV27	TRBJ2-7	.	CASSFMGEQYF	TGTGCCAGCAGTTTCATGGGCGAGCAGTACTTC
TRBD1	TRBV19	TRBJ2-5	.	CASSIGKGTVQETQYF	TGTGCCAGTAGTATAGGAAAAGGGACAGTTCAAGAGACCCAGTACTTC
.	TRBV29-1	TRBJ2-3	.	CSVEDDGAQYF	TGCAGCGTTGAGGACGACGGCGCGCAGTATTTT
.	TRBV2	TRBJ2-1	few	CASKGSYNEQFF	TGTGCCAGCAAAGGGTCCTACAATGAGCAGTTCTTC
.	TRBV29-1	TRBJ2-3	.	CSVETPRLTDTQYF	TGCAGCGTTGAAACCCCGCGATTAACAGATACGCAGTATTTT
TRBD2	TRBV28	TRBJ2-4	.	CASSPDGTSANIQYF	TGTGCCAGCAGTCCCGACGGGACTAGCGCAAACATTCAGTACTTC
.	TRBV5-1	TRBJ2-7	few	CASSLGQGLTYEQYF	TGCGCCAGCAGCTTGGGGCAGGGGTTAACCTACGAGCAGTACTTC